This TCR beta chain appears in the sequencing data of a study of T cell repertoires in ileal Crohn's disease (dated by TCRdb to the late 2010s). Broadly, across the study: At the time of surgery, around 35% of patients were active smokers, and the median duration of disease was approximately 8 years. TCR repertoire analysis was performed in some 60 Crohn's disease patients drawn from a prospective multicentre cohort. A total of some 170 mucosal samples from 57 patients were sequenced, with samples obtained at several locations on the surgical specimen and at postoperative endoscopy. Every patient underwent surgery because of a complication, which was stricturing disease in 61% of cases and penetrating disease in roughly 39%. Roughly half of the patients were given postoperative therapy, with 18 on anti-TNF agents and about a dozen on thiopurines. A Rutgeerts score higher than i0 was the definition used for endoscopic postoperative recurrence. The study was conducted in parallel with a multicentre cohort built to find predictors of early endoscopic recurrence after ileocolonic resection.

To be eligible, patients had to be adults with ileal or ileocolonic Crohn's disease and an indication for ileocolonic resection. Before DNA extraction, whole ileal mucosal biopsies were kept frozen at -80 degrees C. Genomic DNA was extracted from frozen whole biopsies with a TRizol-based method and quantified on a NanoDrop 2000 spectrophotometer. Roughly 500 nanograms of biopsy DNA per sample were submitted for commercial TCRB immunosequencing. Adaptive Biotechnology amplified the CDR3 regions from genomic DNA with a two-step multiplex PCR designed to control amplification bias. The first PCR used primers for every V and J gene segment; the second PCR added barcodes and Illumina adapters. CDR3 libraries were sequenced on an Illumina instrument. Concerning the study's data processing: The analysis used both the pipelines supplied by the vendor and custom analysis of the raw data in R/Bioconductor with R version 3.3.0. Clonality, ranging from 0 to 1, was calculated as the inverse of the normalised Shannon entropy of all productive clones. High-frequency clones were defined as the repertoire share of the top 100 clones, retaining only clones passing a 95% confidence test. Repertoire diversity was measured with the Simpson index, and overlap between samples was measured with the Morisita-Horn index. What TCRdb holds here is the immuneACCESS table cut down to in-frame rearrangements. Part of the clones is not present; checked against another copy, under half of the missing clones reflect an unresolved V gene, and the others are unexplained. The V and J calls and the clone size are those of that table, but D and trimming were determined from the DNA. Within this sample are roughly 7,000 clones, with nearly 95% of them counted one time only. The ten largest make up 1.6% of the sample.

What the research found in general, with its limitations: More high-frequency clones were carried by sorted CD8 T cells than by CD4 T cells, suggesting that mucosal expansions were mainly CD8. A significantly higher proportion of clonal expansions was observed in active smokers at surgery than in non-smokers (about 25% vs 20%, p=0.02). Higher percentages of high-frequency clones at the time of surgery were linked to endoscopic recurrence, and every patient with clonality above 26.8% (18/57) had recurrence. Mucosal CD4 and CD8 T cells were sorted and sequenced only in a subgroup of patients, the size of which was not stated.

Notes on this clone: Its binding antigen is unknown. No per-base quality is available; no much larger clone lies one base away.

The CDR3 contains 15 residues, cysteine and phenylalanine counted. CDR3 DNA only is kept here, 45 bases in frame from base 1. The junction shows trimming of 3 bases on V and 5 bases on J, plus 14 bases between the germline ends. CDR1 and CDR2 (SGDLS, YYNGEE) derive from the germline V gene. Recombination connected TRBV9 to TRBJ1-4, with no confidently assigned D gene. Input material: ileal tissue. The receptor was isolated from an adult with Crohn's disease. The DNA sequence is given as TGTGCCAGCAGCGCTGGTGGGGAGAAGAATGAAAAACTGTTTTTT. This yields the protein CASSAGGEKNEKLFF.